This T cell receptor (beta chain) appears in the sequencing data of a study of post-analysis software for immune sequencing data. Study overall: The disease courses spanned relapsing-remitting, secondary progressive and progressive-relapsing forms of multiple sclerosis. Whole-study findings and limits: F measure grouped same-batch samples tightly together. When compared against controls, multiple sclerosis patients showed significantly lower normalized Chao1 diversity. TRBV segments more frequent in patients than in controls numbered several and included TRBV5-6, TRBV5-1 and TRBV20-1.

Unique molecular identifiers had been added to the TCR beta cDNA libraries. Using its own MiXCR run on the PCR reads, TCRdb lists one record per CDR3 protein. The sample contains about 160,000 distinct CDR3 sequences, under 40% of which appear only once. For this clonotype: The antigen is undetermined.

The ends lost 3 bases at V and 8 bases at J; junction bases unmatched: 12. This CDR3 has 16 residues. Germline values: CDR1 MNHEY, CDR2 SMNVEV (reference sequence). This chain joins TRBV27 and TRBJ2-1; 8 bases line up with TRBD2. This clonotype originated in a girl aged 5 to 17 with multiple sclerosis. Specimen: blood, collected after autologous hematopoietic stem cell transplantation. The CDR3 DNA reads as TGTGCCAGCAGTTTGCCGGGACTAGATGGGGTGGATGAGCAGTTCTTC. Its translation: CASSLPGLDGVDEQFF.